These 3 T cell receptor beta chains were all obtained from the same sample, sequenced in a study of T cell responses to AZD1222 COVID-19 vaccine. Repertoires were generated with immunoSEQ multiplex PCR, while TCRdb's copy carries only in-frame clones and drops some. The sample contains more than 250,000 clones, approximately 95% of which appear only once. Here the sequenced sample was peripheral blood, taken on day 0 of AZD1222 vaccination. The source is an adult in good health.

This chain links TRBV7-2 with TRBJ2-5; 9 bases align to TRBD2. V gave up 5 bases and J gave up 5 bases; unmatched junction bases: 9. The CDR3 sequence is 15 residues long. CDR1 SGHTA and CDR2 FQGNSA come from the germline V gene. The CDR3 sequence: CASSPSGINGETQYF. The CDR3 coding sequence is TGTGCCAGCAGCCCTAGCGGGATCAACGGGGAGACCCAGTACTTC.

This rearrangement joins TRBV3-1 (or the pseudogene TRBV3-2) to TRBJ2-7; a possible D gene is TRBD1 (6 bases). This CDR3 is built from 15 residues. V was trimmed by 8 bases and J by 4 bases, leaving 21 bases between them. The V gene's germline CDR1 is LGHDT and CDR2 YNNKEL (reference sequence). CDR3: CASGSQGSFAYEQYF. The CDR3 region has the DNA TGTGCCAGCGGATCACAGGGATCGTTTGCGTACGAGCAGTACTTC.

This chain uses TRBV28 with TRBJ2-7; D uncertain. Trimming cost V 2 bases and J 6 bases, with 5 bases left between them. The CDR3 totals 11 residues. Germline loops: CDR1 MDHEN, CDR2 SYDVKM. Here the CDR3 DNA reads TGTGCCAGCAGTTTAAGAGGCGAGCAGTACTTC. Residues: CASSLRGEQYF.